The rows below give T cell receptor beta chains drawn from one sample of a study of shared T cell receptors in the human thymus. Sequencing was performed with immunoSEQ multiplex PCR; in TCRdb, only in-frame clones are kept and a portion is missing. The sample records hundreds of thousands of clones, approximately 80% being singletons. This sample was also put to use in a study of human thymus T cells.

Sequences were obtained from thymocytes. These receptors originate from a boy younger than two with a congenital heart defect. Each CDR3 is given with its conserved first and last residue. A D gene is named only where the DNA matches it firmly. Clone size is shown for a subset of rows, as once, few, many or a class of expanded clone.

clone size: .; J gene: TRBJ2-2; D gene: TRBD2; V gene: TRBV5-1; CDR3 protein: CASSLTSGETGELFF; CDR3 DNA: TGCGCCAGCAGCTTAACTAGCGGGGAAACCGGGGAGCTGTTTTTT
clone size: .; J gene: TRBJ2-3; D gene: .; V gene: TRBV7-2; CDR3 protein: CASSIAVIHTDTQYF; CDR3 DNA: TGTGCCAGCAGCATAGCGGTGATACACACAGATACGCAGTATTTT
clone size: .; J gene: TRBJ2-1; D gene: .; V gene: TRBV4-1; CDR3 protein: CASSQDSPMGFYNEQFF; CDR3 DNA: TGCGCCAGCAGCCAAGATTCCCCTATGGGCTTCTACAATGAGCAGTTCTTC
clone size: .; J gene: TRBJ1-5; D gene: TRBD1; V gene: TRBV25-1; CDR3 protein: CASSERDRTYSNQPQHF; CDR3 DNA: TGTGCCAGCAGTGAACGGGACAGAACTTATAGCAATCAGCCCCAGCATTTT
clone size: .; J gene: TRBJ1-1; D gene: TRBD1; V gene: TRBV7-9; CDR3 protein: CASSLEQGARVSAFF; CDR3 DNA: TGTGCCAGCAGCTTAGAACAGGGGGCGCGAGTATCCGCTTTCTTT
clone size: .; J gene: TRBJ1-2; D gene: TRBD1; V gene: TRBV11-2; CDR3 protein: CASSLAATGAYYGYTF; CDR3 DNA: TGTGCCAGCAGCTTAGCGGCGACAGGGGCTTACTATGGCTACACCTTC
clone size: .; J gene: TRBJ2-3; D gene: .; V gene: TRBV12-5; CDR3 protein: CASPLRESGTDTQYF; CDR3 DNA: TGTGCTAGCCCGCTCAGGGAATCCGGTACAGATACGCAGTATTTT
clone size: .; J gene: TRBJ2-3; D gene: TRBD1; V gene: TRBV4-3; CDR3 protein: CASNRALDRNLDTQYF; CDR3 DNA: TGCGCCAGCAACAGAGCTTTGGACAGGAATTTGGATACGCAGTATTTT
clone size: .; J gene: TRBJ1-1; D gene: .; V gene: TRBV15; CDR3 protein: CATSREALNTEAFF; CDR3 DNA: TGTGCCACCAGCAGGGAGGCCTTGAACACTGAAGCTTTCTTT
clone size: .; J gene: TRBJ1-2; D gene: TRBD1; V gene: TRBV6-1; CDR3 protein: CASRSGTGGKYGYTF; CDR3 DNA: TGTGCCAGCAGGTCCGGGACAGGGGGGAAGTATGGCTACACCTTC
clone size: .; J gene: TRBJ2-1; D gene: TRBD2; V gene: TRBV4-3; CDR3 protein: CASSCQREDNEQFF; CDR3 DNA: TGCGCCAGCAGTTGTCAGCGGGAGGACAATGAGCAGTTCTTC
clone size: .; J gene: TRBJ1-5; D gene: .; V gene: TRBV28; CDR3 protein: CASSLWGRDWHQPQHF; CDR3 DNA: TGTGCCAGCAGTTTATGGGGCAGGGATTGGCATCAGCCCCAGCATTTT
clone size: .; J gene: TRBJ2-5; D gene: TRBD1; V gene: TRBV4-1; CDR3 protein: CASSQQGATQYF; CDR3 DNA: TGCGCCAGCAGCCAACAGGGGGCGACCCAGTACTTC
clone size: .; J gene: TRBJ2-7; D gene: TRBD2; V gene: TRBV15; CDR3 protein: CATSRDPSGRAAGEQYF; CDR3 DNA: TGTGCCACCAGCAGAGATCCTAGCGGGAGGGCCGCGGGGGAGCAGTACTTC
clone size: .; J gene: TRBJ2-5; D gene: TRBD2; V gene: TRBV6-5; CDR3 protein: CASSYRLAGGQETQYF; CDR3 DNA: TGTGCCAGCAGTTACCGGCTAGCGGGAGGGCAAGAGACCCAGTACTTC
clone size: .; J gene: TRBJ2-7; D gene: TRBD2; V gene: TRBV2; CDR3 protein: CASSRTSGGSYEQYF; CDR3 DNA: TGTGCCAGCAGTCGGACTAGCGGGGGATCCTACGAGCAGTACTTC
clone size: .; J gene: TRBJ2-1; D gene: TRBD2; V gene: TRBV9; CDR3 protein: CASSEVASGSLSSYNEQFF; CDR3 DNA: TGTGCCAGCAGCGAGGTGGCTAGCGGGAGCCTTAGCTCCTACAATGAGCAGTTCTTC
clone size: .; J gene: TRBJ2-2; D gene: TRBD2; V gene: TRBV7-2; CDR3 protein: CASSLDPIAGGTGELFF; CDR3 DNA: TGTGCCAGCAGCTTAGACCCTATAGCGGGAGGGACAGGGGAGCTGTTTTTT
clone size: .; J gene: TRBJ2-1; D gene: TRBD1; V gene: TRBV4-3; CDR3 protein: CASSQDRPGGSFYNEQFF; CDR3 DNA: TGCGCCAGCAGCCAAGATAGGCCAGGGGGCTCTTTCTACAATGAGCAGTTCTTC
clone size: .; J gene: TRBJ1-1; D gene: .; V gene: TRBV7-9; CDR3 protein: CASSIPVGLTEAFF; CDR3 DNA: TGTGCCAGCAGCATCCCGGTGGGGCTCACTGAAGCTTTCTTT
clone size: few; J gene: TRBJ2-1; D gene: TRBD2; V gene: TRBV16; CDR3 protein: CASTPRAGEVYNEQFF; CDR3 DNA: TGTGCCAGCACCCCTCGAGCGGGAGAGGTCTACAATGAGCAGTTCTTC
clone size: few; J gene: TRBJ2-7; D gene: TRBD1; V gene: TRBV10-3; CDR3 protein: CAIRGDREAYEQYF; CDR3 DNA: TGTGCCATCAGAGGGGACAGGGAGGCCTACGAGCAGTACTTC
clone size: .; J gene: TRBJ2-7; D gene: TRBD2; V gene: TRBV4-3; CDR3 protein: CASSQDTSGSSYEQYF; CDR3 DNA: TGCGCCAGCAGCCAAGATACTAGCGGATCCTCCTACGAGCAGTACTTC